This TCR beta chain was identified in a study of cytomegalovirus exposure and HLA in healthy donors. The PCR was carried out with 60 Vbeta primers and 13 Jbeta primers. The assay was immunoSEQ multiplex PCR, and TCRdb's table has in-frame clones only and misses some. The profile shows some 180,000 clones, 70% to 80% of them singletons. Study findings and constraints: Within a later analysis, the majority of CMV-associated TCR beta chains appeared HLA-restricted. Several V segments, TRBV6-2 and TRBV6-3 among them, could not be told apart and were dropped. Highly shared sequence variants in one cluster were likely a sequencing artifact. Later genetic work tied a missense DCLRE1C variant to beta-chain V and J trimming.

CDR3 length: 16 amino acids. The germline V gene has CDR1 MGHDK and CDR2 SYGVNS. With V trimmed by 0 bases and J by 1 base, 4 bases remained unmatched. Details on this clone: Antigen specificity is unknown.

The chain combines TRBV25-1 with TRBJ2-3; 7 nucleotides match TRBD2. Sequenced material: PBMCs. The receptor comes from a male donor in good health and CMV-seronegative. The CDR3 sequence: CASSEYTTSGTDTQYF. The CDR3 nucleotides read TGTGCCAGCAGTGAATATACAACTAGCGGCACAGATACGCAGTATTTT.